These 6 T cell receptor beta chains originate from one sample sequenced in a study of molecular identifiers for immune sequencing clone quantification. A single record per CDR3 protein comes from TCRdb applying MiXCR to the PCR reads. The sample includes 350,000 or so distinct CDR3 sequences, around 21% of them seen just once. Sequenced: naive CD8+ T cells from blood, with Jurkat cell RNA spiked in. Subset meaning: FACS-sorted CD8+CD4-CCR7+CD45RA+ naive T cells. The receptor source for this set is a human donor in good health. Some libraries in this study had Jurkat cell RNA spiked in.

This clonotype was seen ten or more times. The rearrangement links TRBV18 to TRBJ2-5; TRBD1 agrees at 7 bases. V shed 5 bases and J 2 bases; nucleotides not matched to a gene: 5. Germline V gene data show CDR1 as KGHSH and CDR2 as LQKENI. The CDR3 contains 14 residues. CDR3 DNA: TGTGCCAGCTCATCGGGACAGCTACAAGAGACCCAGTACTTC. Protein sequence: CASSSGQLQETQYF.

The table lists this clonotype with many counts. The chain has TRBV7-8 and TRBJ2-7; no reliable D call. The length of the CDR3 is 15 residues. Between the trimmed V and J ends, which lost 2 bases and 3 bases, there was a span of 14 bases. The germline gives CDR1 SGHVS, CDR2 FQNEAQ. The CDR3 nucleotides read TGTGCCAGCAGCTTACGGTTGTTCCCCGGCTACGAGCAGTACTTC. It translates to CASSLRLFPGYEQYF.

On this clonotype itself: This sequence may be a read error, since a much larger clone differs from it by one base. The rearrangement joins TRBV5-3 to TRBJ2-1; no clear D. TRBV5-3 is an ORF, and what it does is uncertain. CDR3 length: 12 amino acids. CDR3 sequence (DNA): TGTGCCAGCAGCTTTAATCTTGATGAGCAGTTCTTC. Encoded protein: CASSFNLDEQFF.

Note on this clonotype: This may be a read error: a much more frequent sequence differs by one nucleotide. V is TRBV7-2 and J is TRBJ2-3; 10 positions agree with TRBD2. This CDR3 contains 15 residues. Germline CDR1 SGHTA, CDR2 FQGNSA. In DNA form, the CDR3 reads TGTGCCAGAAGCTCGGGACTAGCGAACACAGATACGCAGTATTTT. Amino acid sequence: CARSSGLANTDTQYF. Together with reference TRBV7-2 and TRBJ2-3, the CDR3 gives the full variable domain: GAGVSQSPSNKVTEKGKDVELRCDPISGHTALYWYRQSLGQGLEFLIYFQGNSAPDKSGLPSDRFSAERTGGSVSTLTIQRTQQEDSAVYLCARSSGLANTDTQYFGPGTRLTVL.

Worth noting for this clonotype: It may be a read error: a sequence one base away is much more abundant. The gene calls are TRBV18 and TRBJ2-5, with TRBD2 identical over 8 bases. The CDR3 length is 17 residues. The V and J ends lost 0 bases and 2 bases, in that order; junction bases with no gene match: 8. Germline V gene lookup returns CDR1 KGHSH and CDR2 LQKENI. The CDR3 DNA is TGTGCCAGCTCACCACCGTCAGCGGGGGCCCTACAAGAGACCCAGTACTTC. Its protein product is CASSPPSAGALQETQYF. The full variable domain, in which reference TRBV18 and TRBJ2-5 provide the parts outside the CDR3, is NAGVMQNPRHLVRRRGQEARLRCSPMKGHSHVYWYRQLPEEGLKFMVYLQKENIIDESGMPKERFSAEFPKEGPSILRIQQVVRGDSAAYFCASSPPSAGALQETQYFGPGTRLLVL.

This clonotype was observed many times. This chain joins TRBV4-3 and TRBJ2-7; 13 nucleotides match TRBD2. The CDR3 totals 17 residues. Losses at the gene ends were 4 bases for V and 0 bases for J; bases not matched to a gene: 6. The germline CDR1 and CDR2 sequences are LGHNA and YSLEER. The CDR3 sequence: CASSRGTSGASSYEQYF. The DNA for the CDR3 is TGCGCCAGCAGCCGAGGGACTAGCGGGGCTAGCTCCTACGAGCAGTACTTC.